The 20 T cell receptor beta chains listed next were all sequenced from one sample in a study of blood T cell repertoires in COVID-19 (TCRdb year 2020). Library construction relied on the immunoSEQ multiplex PCR assay. Sourced from immuneACCESS, this table was stored by TCRdb with only in-frame sequences that have V and J called. A share of the clones is absent; for the studies checked, an unresolved V gene accounts for under half, and the remainder has no known explanation. This sample gives around 60,000 clones in total; approximately 80% of them show up just once. The biggest ten clones account for 7.2% of the sample. Input material: peripheral blood. The receptor set was obtained from a man between 60 and 75 years old with acute or convalescent COVID-19.

CDR3 protein: CASSITGTGVQETQYF. The CDR3 DNA reads as TGTGCCAGCAGTATAACCGGGACAGGTGTCCAAGAGACCCAGTACTTC. The chain joins TRBV9 to TRBJ2-5, with 8 bases fitting TRBD1. After removal of 5 bases from V and 1 base from J, the junction contained 10 bases not matched to a gene. Germline loops: CDR1 SGDLS, CDR2 YYNGEE. This CDR3 contains 16 residues.

The chain recombines TRBV6-1 with TRBJ1-5, with 7 bases fitting TRBD1. V lost 2 bases and J lost 5; bases outside the gene matches: 6. In germline, CDR1 is MNHNS, CDR2 SASEGT. This CDR3 has 15 amino acids. The CDR3 nucleotides are TGTGCCAGCAGTGAATCGGGGACAGCTCATCAGCCCCAGCATTTT. Protein: CASSESGTAHQPQHF.

The J gene is TRBJ1-1, the V gene TRBV9, with a tentative D call TRBD1 (5 bases). V was shortened by 5 bases and J by 6 bases, with 14 bases between the two germline ends. The CDR3 totals 13 residues. Germline CDR1 and CDR2: SGDLS and YYNGEE. This CDR3 is CASSRIGRAEAFF. CDR3 nucleotide sequence: TGTGCCAGCAGTCGGATTGGCAGGGCTGAAGCTTTCTTT. Full variable domain (outside the CDR3, taken from reference TRBV9 and TRBJ1-1): DSGVTQTPKHLITATGQRVTLRCSPRSGDLSVYWYQQSLDQGLQFLIQYYNGEERAKGNILERFSAQQFPDLHSELNLSSLELGDSALYFCASSRIGRAEAFFGQGTRLTVV.

The chain employs TRBV7-8 and TRBJ1-3, with no clear D. The CDR3 is 13 residues long. Per the germline V gene, CDR1 is SGHVS and CDR2 is FQNEAQ. V was shortened by 11 bases and J by 0 bases, with 11 bases between the two germline ends. The CDR3 sequence: CAAGSVSGNTIYF. The CDR3 region has the DNA TGTGCCGCAGGTTCCGTCTCTGGAAACACCATATATTTT.

The gene calls are TRBV12-5 and TRBJ2-3; 8 bases map to TRBD1. V trimming: 5 bases; J trimming: 0 bases; junction bases outside the gene matches: 10. Germline V gene sequence: CDR1 LGHNT, CDR2 FRNRAP. This CDR3 is built from 17 residues. The CDR3 protein is CASGQEPRGRSTDTQYF. The CDR3 nucleotides are TGTGCTAGTGGTCAAGAACCCAGGGGGCGAAGCACAGATACGCAGTATTTT.

The genes are TRBV24-1 and TRBJ1-6; TRBD1 matches 7 bases. This CDR3 has 15 residues. Germline loops: CDR1 KGHDR, CDR2 SFDVKD. Trimming cost V 5 bases and J 7 bases; bases outside gene matches: 7. CDR3 bases: TGTGCCACCAGTGGTCCGGGACAGTCAAATTCACCCCTCCACTTT. Encoded protein: CATSGPGQSNSPLHF.

J is TRBJ1-2 and V is TRBV27; possible D gene TRBD1, 6 bases. Germline-derived CDR1 and CDR2 are MNHEY and SMNVEV (reference sequence). Deletions cut 6 bases from V and 8 bases from J, with 19 bases between. The CDR3 consists of 14 residues. The CDR3 loop reads CASSLYRDGAGYTF. The CDR3, as DNA: TGTGCCAGCAGCCTATACAGGGACGGGGCGGGCTACACCTTC.

The rearrangement uses TRBV9 and TRBJ2-1; 10 bases map to TRBD2. The germline gives CDR1 SGDLS, CDR2 YYNGEE. The CDR3 sequence is 18 residues long. V gave up 4 bases and J gave up 0 bases; unmatched junction bases: 10. CDR3 in amino acids: CASSPSDSGGYSYNEQFF. The CDR3 DNA follows: TGTGCCAGCAGCCCGTCGGATAGCGGGGGGTACTCCTACAATGAGCAGTTCTTC. Supplemented by reference TRBV9 and TRBJ2-1, the full variable domain reads DSGVTQTPKHLITATGQRVTLRCSPRSGDLSVYWYQQSLDQGLQFLIQYYNGEERAKGNILERFSAQQFPDLHSELNLSSLELGDSALYFCASSPSDSGGYSYNEQFFGPGTRLTVL.

J is TRBJ2-3 and V is TRBV7-2; 9 bases fit TRBD2. This CDR3 has 14 amino acids. Looked up from germline, CDR1 is SGHTA and CDR2 is FQGNSA. J lost 7 bases, V lost 3 bases, and 5 bases had no gene match. The CDR3: CASSLGPSGNTQYF. CDR3 DNA: TGTGCCAGCAGCTTGGGACCTAGCGGGAATACGCAGTATTTT.

The V and J genes are TRBV9 and TRBJ2-3; 14 bases are a match to TRBD2. V lost 4 bases and J lost 5; bases outside the gene matches: 6. The CDR3 length is 16 residues. The germline V gene has CDR1 SGDLS and CDR2 YYNGEE. CDR3 bases: TGTGCCAGCAGCCCGGGGACTAGCGGGGGCGGAGATACGCAGTATTTT. Translation: CASSPGTSGGGDTQYF.

The chain links TRBV6-4 to TRBJ2-3; D remains unclear. CDR1 MRHNA and CDR2 SNTAGT come from the germline V gene. The CDR3 length is 13 residues. V was pared by 5 bases and J by 6 bases, with 12 bases between. The CDR3 loop reads CASSTTIWDTQYF. As DNA, the CDR3 is TGTGCCAGCAGTACTACGATCTGGGATACGCAGTATTTT.

The chain combines TRBV14 with TRBJ2-7; tentatively, D is TRBD1 (6 bases). This CDR3 contains 14 residues. Trimming shortened V by 7 bases and J by 5 bases, and 18 bases separated the two germline ends. Germline CDR1 is SGHDN and CDR2 is FVKESK. In DNA, the CDR3 is TGTGCCAGCAACCCCACAGGGTCGGGGAACGAGCAGTACTTC. Protein sequence: CASNPTGSGNEQYF.

The rearrangement uses TRBV5-5 and TRBJ1-3; D may be TRBD1 (5 bases). CDR1 SGHKS and CDR2 YYEKEE come from the germline V gene (reference sequence). This CDR3 contains 15 residues. V lost 4 bases, J lost 0 bases, and 11 bases lay in between. CDR3 in amino acids: CASSRDRISGNTIYF. The DNA of the CDR3 is TGTGCCAGCAGCAGAGACAGAATCTCTGGAAACACCATATATTTT.

Only a few counts were recorded for this clone. The V and J genes are TRBV3-1 (or the pseudogene TRBV3-2) and TRBJ1-3; D is possibly TRBD1 (5 bases). V gave up 1 base and J gave up 4 bases, with 14 bases separating them. Germline-derived CDR1 and CDR2 are LGHDT and YNNKEL (reference sequence). This CDR3 has 16 residues. The CDR3 loop reads CASSQAGRVRGNTIYF. The CDR3 region has the DNA TGTGCCAGCAGCCAAGCTGGCAGGGTCAGAGGAAACACCATATATTTT.

A few counts support this clone. The chain links TRBV6-5 to TRBJ1-2, with D unclear. The ends were cut back, 4 bases at V and 7 bases at J, with 7 bases in the middle. The CDR3 totals 11 residues. CDR1 is MNHEY, CDR2 SVGAGI, per germline. This CDR3 reads CASSSRGGYTF. CDR3 DNA: TGTGCCAGCAGTTCTCGAGGTGGCTACACCTTC.

The DNA for the CDR3 is TGTGCCAGCAGCCAAGCGGGCTTAAACACCATATATTTT. The encoded protein is CASSQAGLNTIYF. The chain links TRBV25-1 to TRBJ1-3; D gene ambiguous. CDR3 length: 13 residues. The ends were cut back, 6 bases at V and 6 bases at J, with 12 bases in the middle. Germline lookup yields CDR1 MGHDK and CDR2 SYGVNS.

The J gene is TRBJ2-1, the V gene TRBV5-1; tentatively, D is TRBD1 (5 bases). Trimming took off 3 bases at V and 8 bases at J, with 12 bases between the two ends. Per germline, CDR1 SGHRS and CDR2 YFSETQ. The CDR3 length is 13 residues. Here the CDR3 reads CASSSLDNDEQFF. The DNA for the CDR3 is TGCGCCAGCAGCTCCCTGGACAACGATGAGCAGTTCTTC.

The chain joins TRBV5-5 to TRBJ2-3, with unresolved D. Germline CDR1 SGHKS, CDR2 YYEKEE (reference sequence). Trimming cost V 5 bases and J 2 bases, with 21 bases left between them. CDR3 length: 17 residues. The CDR3, as DNA: TGTGCCAGCAGGACTCCCTCGCCGCAGTCAATCACAGATACGCAGTATTTT. Translating it yields CASRTPSPQSITDTQYF.

The gene calls are TRBV19 and TRBJ2-1, with D possibly TRBD2 on 6 matching bases. Germline V gene data show CDR1 as LNHDA and CDR2 as SQIVND (reference sequence). The CDR3 length is 14 residues. V was clipped by 4 bases and J by 9 bases, with 16 bases between them. The CDR3 sequence: CASSTPGRETEQFF. DNA for the CDR3: TGTGCCAGTAGTACCCCTGGACGGGAGACTGAGCAGTTCTTC.

The chain employs TRBV19 and TRBJ2-7; 7 nucleotides align to TRBD1. V was clipped by 6 bases and J by 6 bases; unmatched bases: 14. Germline CDR1 is LNHDA and CDR2 is SQIVND (reference sequence). This CDR3 is built from 15 residues. CDR3 region: CASRTHTGDGGEQYF. Here the CDR3 DNA reads TGTGCCAGTAGGACCCATACAGGGGATGGTGGCGAGCAGTACTTC.